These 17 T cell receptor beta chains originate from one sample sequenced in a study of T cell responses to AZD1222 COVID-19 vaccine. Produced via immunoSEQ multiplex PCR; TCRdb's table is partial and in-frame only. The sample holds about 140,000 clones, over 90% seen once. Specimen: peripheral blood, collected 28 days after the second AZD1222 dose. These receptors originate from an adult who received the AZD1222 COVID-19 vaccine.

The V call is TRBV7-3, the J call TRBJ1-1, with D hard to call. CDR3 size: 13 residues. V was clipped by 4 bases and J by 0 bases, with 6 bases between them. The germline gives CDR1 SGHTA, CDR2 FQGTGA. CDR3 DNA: TGTGCCAGCAGCTCCCGTATGAACACTGAAGCTTTCTTT. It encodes CASSSRMNTEAFF.

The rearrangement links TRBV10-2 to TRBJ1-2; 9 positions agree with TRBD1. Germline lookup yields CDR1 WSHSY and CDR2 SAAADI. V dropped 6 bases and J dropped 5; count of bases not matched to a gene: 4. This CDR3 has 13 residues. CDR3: CASRPGTGYGYTF. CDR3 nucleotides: TGCGCCAGCAGACCCGGGACAGGGTATGGCTACACCTTC.

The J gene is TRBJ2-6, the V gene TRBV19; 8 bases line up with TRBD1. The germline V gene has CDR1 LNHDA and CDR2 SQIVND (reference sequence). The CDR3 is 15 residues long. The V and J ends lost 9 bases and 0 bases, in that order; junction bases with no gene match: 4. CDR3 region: CASLTGGSGANVLTF. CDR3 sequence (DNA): TGTGCCAGCCTAACAGGGGGCTCTGGGGCCAACGTCCTGACTTTC.

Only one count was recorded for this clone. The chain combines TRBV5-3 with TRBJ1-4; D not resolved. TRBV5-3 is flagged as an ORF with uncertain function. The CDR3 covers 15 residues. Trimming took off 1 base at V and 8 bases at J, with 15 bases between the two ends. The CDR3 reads CARSLTGTKGEKLFF. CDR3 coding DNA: TGTGCCAGAAGCTTGACTGGAACGAAAGGGGAAAAACTGTTTTTT.

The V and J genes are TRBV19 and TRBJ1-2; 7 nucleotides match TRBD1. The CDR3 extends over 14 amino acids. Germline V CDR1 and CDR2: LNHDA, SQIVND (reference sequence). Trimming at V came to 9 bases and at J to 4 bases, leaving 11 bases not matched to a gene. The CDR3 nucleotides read TGTGCCAGCGGAACAGGGGTATGGTCCTATGGCTACACCTTC. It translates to CASGTGVWSYGYTF.

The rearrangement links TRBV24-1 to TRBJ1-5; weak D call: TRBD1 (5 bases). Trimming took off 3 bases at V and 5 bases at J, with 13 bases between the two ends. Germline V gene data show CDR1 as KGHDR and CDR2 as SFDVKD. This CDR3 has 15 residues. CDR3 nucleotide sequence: TGTGCCACCAGTGATACCTTCGCGGGGGATCAGCCCCAGCATTTT. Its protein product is CATSDTFAGDQPQHF.

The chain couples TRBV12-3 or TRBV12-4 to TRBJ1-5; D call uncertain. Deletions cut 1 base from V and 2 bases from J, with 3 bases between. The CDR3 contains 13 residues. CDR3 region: CASSLGRNQPQHF. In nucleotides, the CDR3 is TGTGCCAGCAGTTTAGGTCGCAATCAGCCCCAGCATTTT.

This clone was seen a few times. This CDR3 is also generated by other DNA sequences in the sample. The CDR3 region has the DNA TGTGCCAGCAGCCAAGGAACACATGGCTACACCTTC. This gives the protein CASSQGTHGYTF. The chain has TRBV3-1 (or the pseudogene TRBV3-2) and TRBJ1-2, with D unresolved. Trimming removed 1 base at V and 6 bases at J, with 6 bases between. The CDR3 is 12 amino acids. Germline CDR1 LGHDT, CDR2 YNNKEL (reference sequence).

The CDR3 DNA sequence: TGTGCCAGCAGCCCTGGGCAGGGGGCATGGACTAATGAAAAACTGTTTTTT. It codes for CASSPGQGAWTNEKLFF. The J gene is TRBJ1-4, the V gene TRBV7-8, with 8 bases that match TRBD1. CDR1 is SGHVS, CDR2 FQNEAQ, per germline. The CDR3 totals 17 residues. The junction had 10 bases not matched to a gene; V was cut back by 5 bases and J by 2 bases.

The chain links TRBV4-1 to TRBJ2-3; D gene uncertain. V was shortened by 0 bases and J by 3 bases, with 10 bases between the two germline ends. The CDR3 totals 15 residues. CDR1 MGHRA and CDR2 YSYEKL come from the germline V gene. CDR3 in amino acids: CASSQDLNSTDTQYF. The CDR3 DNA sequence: TGCGCCAGCAGCCAAGATCTGAATAGTACAGATACGCAGTATTTT.

Here the CDR3 reads CASSQDWGLAGGSTDTQYF. The CDR3 DNA sequence: TGCGCCAGCAGCCAAGATTGGGGACTAGCGGGAGGGAGCACAGATACGCAGTATTTT. The genes are TRBV4-3 and TRBJ2-3, with 16 bases fitting TRBD2. In germline, CDR1 is LGHNA, CDR2 YSLEER. The CDR3 extends over 19 amino acids. Trimming took 0 bases from V and 0 from J; bases not matched to a gene: 3.

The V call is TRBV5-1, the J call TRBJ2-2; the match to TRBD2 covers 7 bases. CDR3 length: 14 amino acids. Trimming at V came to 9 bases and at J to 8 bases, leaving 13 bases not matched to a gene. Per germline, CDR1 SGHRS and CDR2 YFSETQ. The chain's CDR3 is CATRAGAGPGELFF. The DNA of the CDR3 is TGCGCCACACGCGCTGGAGCGGGGCCAGGGGAGCTGTTTTTT.

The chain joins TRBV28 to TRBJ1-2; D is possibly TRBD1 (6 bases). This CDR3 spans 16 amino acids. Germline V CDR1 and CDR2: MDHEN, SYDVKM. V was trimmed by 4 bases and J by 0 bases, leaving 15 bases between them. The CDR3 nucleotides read TGTGCCAGCAGTTCTGGGGGGGCAATAACTAACTATGGCTACACCTTC. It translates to CASSSGGAITNYGYTF.

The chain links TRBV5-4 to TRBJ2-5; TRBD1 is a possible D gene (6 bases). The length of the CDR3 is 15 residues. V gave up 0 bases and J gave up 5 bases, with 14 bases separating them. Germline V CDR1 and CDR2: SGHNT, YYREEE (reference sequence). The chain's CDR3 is CASSLVLGAGETQYF. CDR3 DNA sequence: TGTGCCAGCAGCTTGGTATTGGGGGCTGGGGAGACCCAGTACTTC.

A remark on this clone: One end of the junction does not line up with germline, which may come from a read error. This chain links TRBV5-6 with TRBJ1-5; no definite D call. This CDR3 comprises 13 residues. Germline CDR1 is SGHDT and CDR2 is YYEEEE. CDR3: CASSLAPNQPQHF. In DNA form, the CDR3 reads TGTGCCAGCAGTTTGGCACCTAATCAGCCCCAGCATTTT.

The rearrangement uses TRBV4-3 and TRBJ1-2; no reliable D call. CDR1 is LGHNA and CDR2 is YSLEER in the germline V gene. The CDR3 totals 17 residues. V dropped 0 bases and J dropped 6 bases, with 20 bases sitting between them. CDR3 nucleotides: TGCGCCAGCAGCCAAGATCATCTCAACCCCTCTAAGCATGGCTACACCTTC. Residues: CASSQDHLNPSKHGYTF.

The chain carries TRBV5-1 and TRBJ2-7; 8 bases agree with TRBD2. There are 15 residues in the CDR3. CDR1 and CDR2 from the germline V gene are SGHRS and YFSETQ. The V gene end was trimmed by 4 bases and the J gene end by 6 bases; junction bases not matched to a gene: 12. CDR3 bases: TGCGCCAGCAGCCCGGGGGGGCGACAGGTAGGCGAGCAGTACTTC. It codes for CASSPGGRQVGEQYF.